This TCR beta chain was sequenced during a study of blood T cell repertoires in COVID-19. The wider study: Samples came from the United States, Italy and Spain, spanning acute and convalescent COVID-19.

Remarks on this clone: A junction end diverges from the germline sequence, so it may reflect a read error. This sample includes further DNA sequences coding for the same CDR3.

Individuals aged 18 to 89 years were recruited from approximately 22 US areas. Symptom resolution, clearance, or two negative PCRs marked the recovered donors of Cohort 3. In the source study's methods: Quantification of nucleated cells was approximated via reference gene primer amplification. Sequencing was performed with immunoSEQ multiplex PCR; in TCRdb, only in-frame clones are kept and a portion is missing. For V, J and clone size, that table is used; D and trimming come from the DNA. The sample gives roughly 290,000 clones, around 90% of which show up once; about 1.8% is in the top ten. This CDR3 region has 15 residues. Germline CDR1 is KGHSH and CDR2 is LQKENI.

The chain is built from TRBV18 and TRBJ1-1, with D possibly TRBD1 on 5 matching bases. The clonotype originates from a middle-aged woman who had recovered from COVID-19. The sequenced sample was PBMCs or T cells enriched from blood (not recorded which). The CDR3 DNA reads as TGTGCCAGCTCTCCACCTAATTCTGGGGGGACTGAAGCTTTCTTT. Residues: CASSPPNSGGTEAFF.